This is a list of T cell receptor beta chains from one sample in a study of blood T cell repertoires in COVID-19. The data were produced by immunoSEQ multiplex PCR, yet TCRdb's version contains in-frame clones alone and is incomplete. The profile shows more than 100,000 clones, around 86% of them singletons. The sample taken for sequencing was peripheral blood. These TCRs come from a middle-aged man with acute or convalescent COVID-19. Both conserved end residues are part of each CDR3. D genes are given only for firm matches. The size field is filled for only some rows; it gives once, few, many or a size class.

TRBV7-3,NA,TRBJ2-1,16,TRBD2,TGTGCCAGCAGCTTATGGGAAGCGGGGGACCACAATGAGCAGTTCTTC,CASSLWEAGDHNEQFF
TRBV27,NA,TRBJ1-5,14,NA,TGTGCCAGCAGCCCGGGACAAAGCAATCAGCCCCAGCATTTT,CASSPGQSNQPQHF
TRBV7-3,NA,TRBJ2-5,13,NA,TGTGCCAGCAGCTTAGAGCCCGAAGAGACCCAGTACTTC,CASSLEPEETQYF
TRBV27,NA,TRBJ1-5,14,NA,TGTGCCAGCAAACAGGCCTTTAGCAATCAGCCCCAGCATTTT,CASKQAFSNQPQHF
TRBV11-3,NA,TRBJ2-1,15,TRBD2,TGTGCCAGCAGCATATCTAGCGGGGGGTACAATGAGCAGTTCTTC,CASSISSGGYNEQFF
TRBV15,NA,TRBJ1-5,15,TRBD1,TGTGCCACCAGCAGGGGACAGGGAGTTCATCAGCCCCAGCATTTT,CATSRGQGVHQPQHF
TRBV19,NA,TRBJ2-2,18,NA,TGTGCCAGTAGTATAACTGTCGGGGATTCAACAAACACCGGGGAGCTGTTTTTT,CASSITVGDSTNTGELFF
TRBV2,NA,TRBJ2-2,15,NA,TGTGCCAGCAGTGCCTCGGGTCCGGTGGGCGGGGAGCTGTTTTTT,CASSASGPVGGELFF
TRBV9,NA,TRBJ1-3,15,NA,TGTGCCAGCAGCGTAGGGCCAAGCTCTGGAAACACCATATATTTT,CASSVGPSSGNTIYF
TRBV27,NA,TRBJ2-3,14,NA,TGTGCCAGCAGTCTAGGGGGGGATACAGATACGCAGTATTTT,CASSLGGDTDTQYF
TRBV10-3,NA,TRBJ2-3,18,TRBD2,TGTGCCATCAGTGAGTCGGGCCTAGCGGGGGGCGGCACAGATACGCAGTATTTT,CAISESGLAGGGTDTQYF
TRBV6-5,NA,TRBJ1-1,13,NA,TGTGCCAGCAGTTACTTGGTAGAGACTGAAGCTTTCTTT,CASSYLVETEAFF
TRBV3-1/TRBV3-2,few,TRBJ2-1,15,NA,TGTGCCAGCAGCCCGGAAACGGGATCCTACAATGAGCAGTTCTTC,CASSPETGSYNEQFF
TRBV29-1,NA,TRBJ1-1,14,NA,TGCAGCGTTGAAGACTACAGGGTGGGCACTGAAGCTTTCTTT,CSVEDYRVGTEAFF
TRBV10-3,NA,TRBJ2-3,16,TRBD1,TGTGCCATCAGTGAGTCGAGAGACAGGGCGGTAGATACGCAGTATTTT,CAISESRDRAVDTQYF
TRBV30,NA,TRBJ1-2,15,NA,TGTGCCTGGAGTGACGGGGCTGGGGGGGCTTCTGGCTACACCTTC,CAWSDGAGGASGYTF
TRBV19,NA,TRBJ2-7,17,TRBD2,TGTGCCAGTAGTCCCAGCGTGGGACTAGCGGGGGGCTACGAGCAGTACTTC,CASSPSVGLAGGYEQYF
TRBV29-1,NA,TRBJ1-4,15,NA,TGCAGCGTCCGGGGGACTGTTGCAACTAATGAAAAACTGTTTTTT,CSVRGTVATNEKLFF
TRBV7-9,NA,TRBJ2-2,15,TRBD1,TGTGCCAGCAGCCCCAGGGGGCGCGGGTCCGGGGAGCTGTTTTTT,CASSPRGRGSGELFF
TRBV11-2,NA,TRBJ2-5,14,NA,TGTGCCAGCAGCCCTCTCGGGTTTCAAGAGACCCAGTACTTC,CASSPLGFQETQYF
TRBV11-3,NA,TRBJ2-3,13,NA,TGTGCCAGCAGTTCCCTTCGCACAGATACGCAGTATTTT,CASSSLRTDTQYF
TRBV9,NA,TRBJ2-5,15,NA,TGTGCCAGCAGCCCCCGACAGAACCTCCAAGAGACCCAGTACTTC,CASSPRQNLQETQYF
TRBV9,NA,TRBJ1-2,14,TRBD1,TGTGCCAGCAGCCCGGGACAGCTTAACTATGGCTACACCTTC,CASSPGQLNYGYTF
TRBV12-3/TRBV12-4,once,TRBJ1-2,13,NA,TGTGCCAGCACCCTACAGGGACATGATGGCTACACCTTC,CASTLQGHDGYTF
TRBV7-9,NA,TRBJ1-2,15,NA,TGTGCCAGCAGCCCTCCGGCGGCACTAGACTATGGCTACACCTTC,CASSPPAALDYGYTF
TRBV9,NA,TRBJ1-1,15,NA,TGTGCCAGCAGCGTAGCGGGGGGGATGAACACTGAAGCTTTCTTT,CASSVAGGMNTEAFF
TRBV30,NA,TRBJ1-1,17,TRBD1,TGTGCCTGGAGTGAACACTCCGGGACAGGGGGAGTCACTGAAGCTTTCTTT,CAWSEHSGTGGVTEAFF
TRBV6-5,NA,TRBJ1-1,12,NA,TGTGCCAGCAGCAGGGTGAACACTGAAGCTTTCTTT,CASSRVNTEAFF
TRBV19,NA,TRBJ1-5,15,NA,TGTGCCAGTAGTATATCAGACAGCGCAAATCAGCCCCAGCATTTT,CASSISDSANQPQHF
TRBV25-1,NA,TRBJ2-3,15,TRBD1,TGTGCCAGCAGTCCCCAGGGGGCGTGGGGAGATACGCAGTATTTT,CASSPQGAWGDTQYF
TRBV4-3,NA,TRBJ2-4,19,NA,TGCGCCAGCAGCCAAGATAGGAGAGGGGCAGGGGGAGGCAAAAACATTCAGTACTTC,CASSQDRRGAGGGKNIQYF
TRBV7-6,NA,TRBJ2-1,17,TRBD1,TGTGCCAGCAGCTTACCGGGGACAGGGGCTCTGCTAGGTGAGCAGTTCTTC,CASSLPGTGALLGEQFF
TRBV6-5,NA,TRBJ1-2,16,TRBD1,TGTGCCAGCAGTTATTTACGGACAGGGGGCGGGTATGGCTACACCTTC,CASSYLRTGGGYGYTF
TRBV5-6,once,TRBJ2-1,14,NA,TGTGCCAGCAGCTTGGTCGTGCTAGCAAGAGGGCAGTTCTTC,CASSLVVLARGQFF
TRBV7-9,NA,TRBJ1-6,14,TRBD1,TGTGCCAGCAGTCCCGGGACAGGGTTTTCACCCCTCCACTTT,CASSPGTGFSPLHF
TRBV30,NA,TRBJ1-2,13,NA,TGTGCCTGGAGTGTCAGTCCCTTTTATGGCTACACCTTC,CAWSVSPFYGYTF
TRBV7-3,NA,TRBJ2-1,17,TRBD2,TGTGCCAGCAGCTCCCTAGCGGGGGGCCCCTCCTACAATGAGCAGTTCTTC,CASSSLAGGPSYNEQFF